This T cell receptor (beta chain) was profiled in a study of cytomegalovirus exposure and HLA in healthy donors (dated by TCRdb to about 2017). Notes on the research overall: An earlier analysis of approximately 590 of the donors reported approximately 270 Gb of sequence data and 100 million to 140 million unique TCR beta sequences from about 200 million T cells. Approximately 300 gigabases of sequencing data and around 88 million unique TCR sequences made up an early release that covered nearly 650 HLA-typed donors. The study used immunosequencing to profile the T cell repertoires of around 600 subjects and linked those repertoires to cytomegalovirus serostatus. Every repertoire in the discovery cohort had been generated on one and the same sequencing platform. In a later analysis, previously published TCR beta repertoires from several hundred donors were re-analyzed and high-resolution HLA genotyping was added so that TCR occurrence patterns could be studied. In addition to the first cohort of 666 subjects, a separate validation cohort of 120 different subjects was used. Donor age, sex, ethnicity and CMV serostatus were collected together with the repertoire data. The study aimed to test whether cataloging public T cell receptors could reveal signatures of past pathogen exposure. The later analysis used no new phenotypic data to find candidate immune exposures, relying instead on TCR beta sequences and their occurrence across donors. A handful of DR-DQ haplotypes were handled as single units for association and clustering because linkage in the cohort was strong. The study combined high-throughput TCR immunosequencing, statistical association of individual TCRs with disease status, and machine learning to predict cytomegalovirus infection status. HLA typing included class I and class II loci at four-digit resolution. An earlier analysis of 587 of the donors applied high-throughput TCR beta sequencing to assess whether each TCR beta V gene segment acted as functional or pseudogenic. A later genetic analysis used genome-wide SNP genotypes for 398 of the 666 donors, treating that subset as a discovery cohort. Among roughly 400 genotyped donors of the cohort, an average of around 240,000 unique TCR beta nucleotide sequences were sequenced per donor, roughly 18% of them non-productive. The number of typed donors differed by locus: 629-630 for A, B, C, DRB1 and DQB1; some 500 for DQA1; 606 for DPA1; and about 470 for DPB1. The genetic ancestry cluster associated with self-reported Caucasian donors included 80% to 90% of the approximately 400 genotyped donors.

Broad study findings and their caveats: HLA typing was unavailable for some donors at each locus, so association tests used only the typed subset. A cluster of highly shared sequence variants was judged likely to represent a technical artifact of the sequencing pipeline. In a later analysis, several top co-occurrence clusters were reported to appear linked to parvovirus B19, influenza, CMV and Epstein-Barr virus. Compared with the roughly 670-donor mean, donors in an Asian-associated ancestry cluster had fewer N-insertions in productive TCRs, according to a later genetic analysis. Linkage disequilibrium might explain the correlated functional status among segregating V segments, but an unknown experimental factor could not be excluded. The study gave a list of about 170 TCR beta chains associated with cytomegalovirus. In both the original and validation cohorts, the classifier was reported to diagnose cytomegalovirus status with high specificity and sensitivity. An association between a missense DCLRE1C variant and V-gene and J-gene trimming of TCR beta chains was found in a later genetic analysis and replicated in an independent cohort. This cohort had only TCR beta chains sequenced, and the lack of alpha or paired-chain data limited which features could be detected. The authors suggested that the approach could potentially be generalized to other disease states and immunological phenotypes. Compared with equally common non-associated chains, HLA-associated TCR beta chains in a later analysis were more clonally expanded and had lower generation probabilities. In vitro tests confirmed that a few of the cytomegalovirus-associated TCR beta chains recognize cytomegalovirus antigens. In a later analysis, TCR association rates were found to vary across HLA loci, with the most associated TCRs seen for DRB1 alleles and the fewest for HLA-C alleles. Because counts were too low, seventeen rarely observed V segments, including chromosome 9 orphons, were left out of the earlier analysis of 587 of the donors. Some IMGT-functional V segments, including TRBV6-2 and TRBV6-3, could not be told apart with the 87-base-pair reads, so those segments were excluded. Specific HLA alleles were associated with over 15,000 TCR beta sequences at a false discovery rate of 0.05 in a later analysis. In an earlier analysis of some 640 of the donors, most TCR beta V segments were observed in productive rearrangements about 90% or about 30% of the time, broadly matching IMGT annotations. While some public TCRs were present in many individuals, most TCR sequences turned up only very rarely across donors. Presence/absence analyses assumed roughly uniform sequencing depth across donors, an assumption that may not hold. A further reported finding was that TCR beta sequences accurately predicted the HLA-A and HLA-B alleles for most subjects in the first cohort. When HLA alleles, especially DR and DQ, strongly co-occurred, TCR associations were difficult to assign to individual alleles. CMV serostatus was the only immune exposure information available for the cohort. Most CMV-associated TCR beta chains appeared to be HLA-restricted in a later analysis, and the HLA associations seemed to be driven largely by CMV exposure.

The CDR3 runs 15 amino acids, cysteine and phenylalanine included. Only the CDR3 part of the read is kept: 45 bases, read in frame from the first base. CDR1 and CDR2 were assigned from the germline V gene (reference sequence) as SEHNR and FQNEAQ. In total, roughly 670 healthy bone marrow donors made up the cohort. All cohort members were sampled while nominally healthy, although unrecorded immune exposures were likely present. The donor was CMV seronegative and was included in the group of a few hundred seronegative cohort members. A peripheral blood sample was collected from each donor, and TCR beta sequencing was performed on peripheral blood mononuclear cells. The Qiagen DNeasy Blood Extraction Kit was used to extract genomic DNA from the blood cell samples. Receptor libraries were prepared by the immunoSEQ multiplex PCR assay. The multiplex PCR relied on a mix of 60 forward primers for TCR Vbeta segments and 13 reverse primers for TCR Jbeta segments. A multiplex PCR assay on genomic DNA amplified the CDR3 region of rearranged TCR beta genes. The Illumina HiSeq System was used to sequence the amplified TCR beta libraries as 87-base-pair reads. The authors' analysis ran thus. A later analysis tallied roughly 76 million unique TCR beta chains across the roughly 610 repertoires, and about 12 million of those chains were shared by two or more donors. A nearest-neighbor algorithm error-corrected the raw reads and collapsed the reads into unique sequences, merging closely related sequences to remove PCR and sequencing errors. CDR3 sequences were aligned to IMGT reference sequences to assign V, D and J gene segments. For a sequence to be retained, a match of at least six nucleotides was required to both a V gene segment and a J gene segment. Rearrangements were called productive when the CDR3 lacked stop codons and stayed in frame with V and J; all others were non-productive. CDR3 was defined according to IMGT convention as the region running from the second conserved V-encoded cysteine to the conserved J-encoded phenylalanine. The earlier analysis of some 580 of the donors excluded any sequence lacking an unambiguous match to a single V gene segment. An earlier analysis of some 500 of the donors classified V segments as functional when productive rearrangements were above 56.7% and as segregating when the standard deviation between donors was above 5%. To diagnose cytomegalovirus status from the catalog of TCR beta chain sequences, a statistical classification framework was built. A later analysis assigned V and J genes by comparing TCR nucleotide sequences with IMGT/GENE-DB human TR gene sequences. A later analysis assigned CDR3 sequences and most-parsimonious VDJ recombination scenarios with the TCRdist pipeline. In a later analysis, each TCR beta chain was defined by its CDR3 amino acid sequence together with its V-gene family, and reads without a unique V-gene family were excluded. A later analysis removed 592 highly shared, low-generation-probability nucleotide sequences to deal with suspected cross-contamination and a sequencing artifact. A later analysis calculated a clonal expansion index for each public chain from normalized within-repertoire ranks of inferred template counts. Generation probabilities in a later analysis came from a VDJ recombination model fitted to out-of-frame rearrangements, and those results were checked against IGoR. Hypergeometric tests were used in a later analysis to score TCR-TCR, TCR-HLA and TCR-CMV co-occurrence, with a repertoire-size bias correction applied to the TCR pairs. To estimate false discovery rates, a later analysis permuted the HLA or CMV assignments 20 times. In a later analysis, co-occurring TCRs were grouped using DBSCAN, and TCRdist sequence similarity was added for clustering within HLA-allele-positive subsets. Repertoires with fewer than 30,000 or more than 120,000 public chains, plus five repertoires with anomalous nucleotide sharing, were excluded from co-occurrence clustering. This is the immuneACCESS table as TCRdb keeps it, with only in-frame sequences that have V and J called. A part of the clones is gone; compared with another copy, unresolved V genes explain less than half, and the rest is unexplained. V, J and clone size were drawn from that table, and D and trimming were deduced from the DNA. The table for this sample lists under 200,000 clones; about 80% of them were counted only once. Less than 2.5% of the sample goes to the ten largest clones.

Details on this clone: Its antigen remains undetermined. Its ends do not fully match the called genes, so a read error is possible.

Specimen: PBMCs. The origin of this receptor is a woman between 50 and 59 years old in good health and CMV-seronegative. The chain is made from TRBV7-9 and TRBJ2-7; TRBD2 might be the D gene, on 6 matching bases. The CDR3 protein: CSSSLRTTGSYEQYF. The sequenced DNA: TGTTCCAGCAGCTTAAGGACTACCGGCTCCTACGAGCAGTACTTC. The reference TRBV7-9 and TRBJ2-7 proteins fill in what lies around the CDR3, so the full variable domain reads DTGVSQNPRHKITKRGQNVTFRCDPISEHNRLYWYRQTLGQGPEFLTYFQNEAQLEKSRLLSDRFSAERPKGSFSTLEIQRTEQGDSAMYLCSSSLRTTGSYEQYFGPGTRLTVT.